This is a list of T cell receptor beta chains from one sample in a study of T cells in Graves' hyperthyroidism and ophthalmopathy. TCRdb passed the multiplex PCR reads through MiXCR, listing each CDR3 protein once. Found here are 550,000 to 850,000 distinct CDR3 sequences, roughly a sixth of them singletons; the top ten hold about a sixth. Sequenced: blood. The source of these receptors is a woman between 50 and 59 years old with Graves' hyperthyroidism that later progressed to Graves' ophthalmopathy. Each CDR3 is given with its conserved first and last residue. The D gene is left open where the match is weak. The listing skips clone size in some rows; elsewhere it reads once, few, many or a size class.

J,V,D,size,DNA,CDR3
TRBJ2-1,TRBV11-3,TRBD1,NA,TGTGCCAGCAGCTTGCGACAGGGGGCCTACAATAAGCAGTTCTTC,CASSLRQGAYNKQFF
TRBJ2-3,TRBV10-2,NA,NA,TGCGCCAGCCGGCAGTCAGATACGCAGTATTTT,CASRQSDTQYF
TRBJ1-1,TRBV6-1,NA,NA,TGTGCCAGCAGTGCCCCCGGGGTAGCGAACACTGAAGCTTTCTTT,CASSAPGVANTEAFF
TRBJ2-3,TRBV9,TRBD2,NA,TGTGCCAGCAGCGGCACTAGCGGGGGAGTTAACACAGATACGCAGTATTTT,CASSGTSGGVNTDTQYF
TRBJ2-3,TRBV6-1,TRBD1,few,TGTGCCAGCAGACCACAGGGGGCGCTAGATACGCAGTATTTT,CASRPQGALDTQYF
TRBJ1-1,TRBV5-1,NA,many,TGCGCCAGCGGGCAGGGAAACACTGAAGCTTTCTTT,CASGQGNTEAFF
TRBJ2-1,TRBV19,NA,NA,TGTGCCAGTAGTATAGGACACAGCTCCTACAATGAGCAGTTCTTC,CASSIGHSSYNEQFF
TRBJ1-2,TRBV12-3/TRBV12-4,NA,few,TGTGCCAGCAGAAGTACGACCGGGCCCCGCTATGGCTACACCTTC,CASRSTTGPRYGYTF
TRBJ1-3,TRBV6-2/TRBV6-3,NA,NA,TGTACCAGCAGTTACTCGAGTGCAGCTTATACCCGCTCTGGAAACACCATATATTTT,CTSSYSSAAYTRSGNTIYF
TRBJ2-3,TRBV20-1,TRBD2,once,TGCAGTGCTAGAGATACACTAGCGGGGCCAGATACGCAGTATTTT,CSARDTLAGPDTQYF
TRBJ2-7,TRBV6-1,NA,many,TGTGCCAGCGCCGGGGAATGGGCTAGGGTAACCTACGAGCAGTACTTC,CASAGEWARVTYEQYF
TRBJ1-5,TRBV29-1,TRBD1,few,TGCAGCGCCACTGGGGACAGGGGTGACCAGCCCCAGCATTTT,CSATGDRGDQPQHF
TRBJ2-1,TRBV6-2/TRBV6-3,NA,NA,TGTGCCAGCAGTCCACCAGGGTTCAATGAGCAGTTCTTC,CASSPPGFNEQFF
TRBJ2-5,TRBV6-1,NA,many,TGTGCCAGCAGATCAGGGGGGGAGGGGTCGGAGACCCAGTACTTC,CASRSGGEGSETQYF
TRBJ1-2,TRBV19,TRBD1,few,TGTGCCAGTACCCCATGGGACAGCCTTGATAACTATGGCTACACCTTC,CASTPWDSLDNYGYTF
TRBJ2-4,TRBV14,NA,few,TGTGCCAGCAGCCCTTCCGGGGAACCTGCGAACATTCAGTACTTC,CASSPSGEPANIQYF
TRBJ2-2,TRBV9,TRBD1,NA,TGTGCCAGGATGAACCCCCTACAGGGGGTCACCGGGGAGCTGTTTTTT,CARMNPLQGVTGELFF
TRBJ2-3,TRBV6-1,NA,NA,TGTGCCAGCAGTTATCCCGGCAGTAGCACAGATACGCAGTATTTT,CASSYPGSSTDTQYF
TRBJ1-1,TRBV19,NA,NA,TGTGCCAGTAGTGACAGGAGCATTATGAACACTGAAGCTTTCTTT,CASSDRSIMNTEAFF
TRBJ1-2,TRBV3-1,TRBD1,many,TGTGCCAGCAGCCATGGACAGGGGACTCCTAACTATGGCTACACCTTC,CASSHGQGTPNYGYTF
TRBJ1-3,TRBV6-1,NA,NA,TGTGCCAGCAGCCAACGGGGGTCCCCTGGAAACACCATATATTTT,CASSQRGSPGNTIYF
TRBJ2-3,TRBV29-1,NA,few,TGCAGCGTTGATGGAGAGAAGGGCACAGATACGCAGTATTTT,CSVDGEKGTDTQYF
TRBJ2-5,TRBV6-1,NA,many,TGTGCCAGCAGGGGACATTTCCAGGGCCCCCAGTACTTC,CASRGHFQGPQYF
TRBJ1-1,TRBV18,TRBD1,many,TGTGCCAGCTCTCCAAGACAGGGGGATTCGGACACTGAAGCTTTCTTT,CASSPRQGDSDTEAFF
TRBJ2-7,TRBV27,NA,NA,TGTGCCAGCAGTTCACAGGGCTCCTACGAGCAGTACTTC,CASSSQGSYEQYF
TRBJ1-2,TRBV6-1,NA,NA,TGTGCCAGCGGCACAGAACCCTATGGCTACACCTTC,CASGTEPYGYTF
TRBJ1-2,TRBV5-4,TRBD1,once,TGTGCCAGCAGCTCCCGGGACCAGGGGGCGAGGGGCTACACCTTC,CASSSRDQGARGYTF
TRBJ2-2,TRBV19,TRBD2,NA,TGTGCCAGTAGTTCGCGGACTAGCGGATCGAACACCGGGGAGCTGTTTTTT,CASSSRTSGSNTGELFF
TRBJ2-7,TRBV28,NA,many,TGTGCCAGCAGGGGTACCAGCGTGGGGTCAACCTACGAGCAGTACTTC,CASRGTSVGSTYEQYF
TRBJ1-2,TRBV4-2,NA,NA,TGTGCCAGCAGCCCCCCGGGATCTAACTATGGCTACACCTTC,CASSPPGSNYGYTF
TRBJ1-1,TRBV13,NA,NA,TGTGCCAGCAGCTTAGAGATTTCTGAAGCTTTCTTT,CASSLEISEAFF
TRBJ1-5,TRBV11-2,NA,NA,TGTGCCAGCAGCTTCACCGGGTACAGCAATCAGCCCCAGCATTTT,CASSFTGYSNQPQHF
TRBJ2-5,TRBV20-1,TRBD1,NA,TGCAGTGCCGCAAGGACAGGGAGTTTTCAAGAGACCCAGTACTTC,CSAARTGSFQETQYF
TRBJ2-3,TRBV5-5,TRBD2,NA,TGTGCCAGCAGCATGGGGCCTTGGGCTAGCGGGGGGATCACAGATACGCAGTATTTT,CASSMGPWASGGITDTQYF
TRBJ2-5,TRBV6-1,TRBD1,NA,TGTGCCGGCAAGACAGGGGACGAGACCCAGTACTTC,CAGKTGDETQYF
TRBJ2-7,TRBV3-1,TRBD2,NA,TGTGCCAGCGGCCAACCCACTAGCGGGGGGGCCTACGAGCAGTACTTC,CASGQPTSGGAYEQYF